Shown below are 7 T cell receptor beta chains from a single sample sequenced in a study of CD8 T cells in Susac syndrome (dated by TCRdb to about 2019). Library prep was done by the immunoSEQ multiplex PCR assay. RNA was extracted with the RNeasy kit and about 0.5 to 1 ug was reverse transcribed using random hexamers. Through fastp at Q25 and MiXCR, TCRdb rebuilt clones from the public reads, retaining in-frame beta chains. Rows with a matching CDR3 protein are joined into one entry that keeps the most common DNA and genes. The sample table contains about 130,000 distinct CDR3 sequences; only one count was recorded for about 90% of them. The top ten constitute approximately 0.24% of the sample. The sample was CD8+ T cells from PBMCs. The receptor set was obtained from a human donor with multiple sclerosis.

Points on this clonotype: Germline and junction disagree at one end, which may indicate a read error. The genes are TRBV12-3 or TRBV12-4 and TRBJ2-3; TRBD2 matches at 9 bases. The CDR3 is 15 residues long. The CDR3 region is CTSSLLAGVTDTQYF. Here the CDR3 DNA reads TGTACCAGCAGTCTTTTAGCGGGAGTGACAGATACGCAGTATTTT.

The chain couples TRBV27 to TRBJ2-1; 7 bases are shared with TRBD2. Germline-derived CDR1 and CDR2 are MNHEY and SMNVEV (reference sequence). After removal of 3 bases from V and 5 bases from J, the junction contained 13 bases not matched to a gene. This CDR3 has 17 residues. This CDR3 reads CASSFLAPSGGDNEQFF. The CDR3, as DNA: TGTGCCAGCAGTTTCCTAGCTCCTAGCGGCGGAGACAATGAGCAGTTCTTC.

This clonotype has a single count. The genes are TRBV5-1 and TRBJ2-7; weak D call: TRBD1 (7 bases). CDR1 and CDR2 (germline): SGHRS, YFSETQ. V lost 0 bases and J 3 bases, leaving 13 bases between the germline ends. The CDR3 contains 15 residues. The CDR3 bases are TGCGCCAGCAGCTTGGTCGGGGGACAGAGCTACGAGCAGTACTTC. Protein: CASSLVGGQSYEQYF.

The CDR3 DNA sequence: TGTGCCAGCAGTTACGGGAGGCCCTTGGACTACGAGCAGTACTTC. Its translation is CASSYGRPLDYEQYF. The rearrangement links TRBV6-5 to TRBJ2-7, with D maybe TRBD2 (6 bases). The CDR3 has 15 residues. Per the germline V gene, CDR1 is MNHEY and CDR2 is SVGAGI. Between the trimmed V and J ends, which lost 2 bases and 3 bases, there was a span of 14 bases.

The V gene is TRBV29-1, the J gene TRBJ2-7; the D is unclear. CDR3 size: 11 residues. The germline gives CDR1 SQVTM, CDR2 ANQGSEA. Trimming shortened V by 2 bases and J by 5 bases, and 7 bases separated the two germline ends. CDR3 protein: CSVELQNEQYF. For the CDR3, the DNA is TGCAGCGTTGAACTACAGAACGAGCAGTACTTC.

This CDR3 reads CATSRDLGLAGGELFF. DNA of the CDR3: TGTGCCACCAGCAGAGATTTAGGTCTCGCAGGCGGGGAGCTGTTTTTT. V is TRBV15 and J is TRBJ2-2; no firm D call. The CDR3 is 16 amino acids. The V end was cut by 0 bases, the J end by 7 bases, with 15 bases between. In germline, CDR1 is LNHNV, CDR2 YYDKDF (reference sequence).

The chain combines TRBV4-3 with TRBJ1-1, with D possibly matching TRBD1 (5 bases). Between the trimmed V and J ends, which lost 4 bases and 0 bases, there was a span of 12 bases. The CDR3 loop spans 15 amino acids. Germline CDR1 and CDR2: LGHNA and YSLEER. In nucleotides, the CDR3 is TGCGCCAGCAGCCCTCTGCTGGGACTGAACACTGAAGCTTTCTTT. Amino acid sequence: CASSPLLGLNTEAFF.